A single sample gave rise to the 3 T cell receptor beta chains below, sequenced in a study of T-cell reconstitution after alpha-beta-depleted transplantation in children. Library preparation (for TCRbeta) was performed with unique molecular identifiers. MiXCR, applied by TCRdb to the PCR reads, yields one record per CDR3 protein. The data show 250,000 to 300,000 distinct CDR3 sequences, roughly a tenth seen once. The source was PBMCs, collected before TCRalphabeta/CD19-depleted stem cell transplant. These receptor sequences come from a boy younger than two with acute myeloid leukemia, due to receive a stem cell transplant.

A few counts support this clonotype. The J gene is TRBJ1-1, the V gene TRBV7-8; 9 nucleotides agree with TRBD1. This CDR3 is built from 17 residues. After removal of 5 bases from V and 6 bases from J, the junction contained 16 bases not matched to a gene. The germline V gene encodes CDR1 SGHVS and CDR2 FQNEAQ. As DNA, the CDR3 is TGTGCCAGCAGCACCCCCGACAGGGGGTCTAGGTATGCTGAAGCTTTCTTT. It yields the protein CASSTPDRGSRYAEAFF.

The genes are TRBV4-2 and TRBJ2-3, with 8 bases identical to TRBD2. This CDR3 has 15 residues. Germline V gene sequence: CDR1 LGHNA, CDR2 YNFKEQ. With 4 bases clipped from V and 1 base from J, the junction kept 4 bases outside the gene matches. The CDR3 loop reads CASSPYSGGTDTQYF. The CDR3, as DNA: TGTGCCAGCAGCCCCTATAGCGGGGGCACAGATACGCAGTATTTT.

Many counts were recorded for this clonotype. The V gene is TRBV4-3, the J gene TRBJ2-1; TRBD2 matches 7 bases. Germline CDR1 reads LGHNA; CDR2 reads YSLEER. The CDR3 extends over 16 amino acids. With V trimmed by 1 base and J by 8 bases, 11 bases remained unmatched. The CDR3 region has the DNA TGCGCCAGCAGCCAAGTTCCCTCACTAGCGATGGATGAGCAGTTCTTC. Its translation: CASSQVPSLAMDEQFF.